Each of the 23 T cell receptor beta chains below was sequenced from the same sample in a study. TCRdb independently ran MiXCR on the RT-PCR reads; one entry per CDR3 protein. The sample lists about 680,000 distinct CDR3 sequences, 13% to 15% occurring once. The material sequenced was memory CD4+ T cells from blood. The receptors were gathered from a female donor in good health, serving as a healthy control.

This clonotype was counted a few times. The genes are TRBV28 and TRBJ1-2, with D possibly being TRBD1 (5 bases). The CDR3 loop spans 12 amino acids. CDR1 is MDHEN, CDR2 SYDVKM, per germline. V lost 7 bases to trimming and J lost 3 bases, with 9 bases between them. Here the CDR3 reads CASTGRDYGYTF. CDR3 bases: TGTGCCAGCACGGGCAGGGACTATGGCTACACCTTC.

This clonotype was recorded many times. J is TRBJ1-5 and V is TRBV7-2; D might be TRBD1 (6 bases). Trimming stripped 2 bases from V and 3 bases from J, with 14 bases between. Germline V CDR1 and CDR2: SGHTA, FQGNSA. CDR3 size: 16 residues. The CDR3 nucleotides are TGTGCCAGCAGCTTAATGGCAGGGGACCTCAATCAGCCCCAGCATTTT. It translates to CASSLMAGDLNQPQHF. The whole variable domain, filled in from reference TRBV7-2 and TRBJ1-5, reads GAGVSQSPSNKVTEKGKDVELRCDPISGHTALYWYRQSLGQGLEFLIYFQGNSAPDKSGLPSDRFSAERTGGSVSTLTIQRTQQEDSAVYLCASSLMAGDLNQPQHFGDGTRLSIL.

This chain joins TRBV20-1 and TRBJ1-5, with D unresolved. Germline V gives CDR1 DFQATT, CDR2 SNEGSKA (reference sequence). The length of the CDR3 is 13 residues. V lost 4 bases, J lost 0 bases, and 7 bases lay in between. In nucleotides, the CDR3 is TGCAGTGCTACTATAGTTAGCAATCAGCCCCAGCATTTT. Encoded protein: CSATIVSNQPQHF.

This clonotype was recorded at least ten times. The chain employs TRBV5-1 and TRBJ1-1, with unresolved D. V was shortened by 1 base and J by 4 bases, with 11 bases between the two germline ends. The CDR3 runs to 14 residues. Germline loops: CDR1 SGHRS, CDR2 YFSETQ. CDR3 residues: CASSLITAGTEAFF. In DNA form, the CDR3 reads TGCGCCAGCAGCTTGATAACAGCCGGCACTGAAGCTTTCTTT.

This clonotype came up many times. CDR3 DNA sequence: TGTGCCAGCAGCTTTACTAGCGGGAGCTCCTACGAGCAGTACTTC. Translating it yields CASSFTSGSSYEQYF. V is TRBV7-2 and J is TRBJ2-7; 11 bases agree with TRBD2. Germline V CDR1 and CDR2: SGHTA, FQGNSA. Trimming took 3 bases from V and 0 from J; bases not matched to a gene: 1. This CDR3 is built from 15 residues.

This chain uses TRBV12-3 or TRBV12-4 with TRBJ2-7; unclear D gene. This CDR3 has 13 residues. V was pared by 6 bases and J by 1 base, with 10 bases between. CDR3 sequence reads: CASRSRESYEQYF. In nucleotides, the CDR3 is TGTGCCAGCAGATCAAGAGAATCCTACGAGCAGTACTTC.

This clonotype was detected a few times. This chain joins TRBV7-9 and TRBJ2-7; no firm D call. CDR3 size: 14 residues. CDR1 and CDR2 (germline): SEHNR, FQNEAQ (reference sequence). V lost 6 bases and J 4 bases, leaving 16 bases between the germline ends. CDR3 bases: TGTGCCAGCAGTATCGACACCGGACCTTACGAGCAGTACTTC. Its protein is CASSIDTGPYEQYF.

This clonotype appeared a few times. The chain combines TRBV20-1 with TRBJ2-7; possibly TRBD1 for D (6 bases). The CDR3 totals 14 residues. Germline loops: CDR1 DFQATT, CDR2 SNEGSKA (reference sequence). Deletions cut 2 bases from V and 3 bases from J, with 14 bases between. The CDR3 region has the DNA TGCAGTGCTAGATCCGGGACACGGAGCTACGAGCAGTACTTC. As protein: CSARSGTRSYEQYF.

In this sample, this clonotype turned up many times. The V gene is TRBV20-1, the J gene TRBJ2-3; 10 positions agree with TRBD2. Germline assignment: CDR1 DFQATT and CDR2 SNEGSKA (reference sequence). With V trimmed by 2 bases and J by 4 bases, 3 bases remained unmatched. The CDR3 is 14 amino acids. CDR3 nucleotide sequence: TGCAGTGCTAGACCTAGCGGGAGCGCAGATACGCAGTATTTT. Protein: CSARPSGSADTQYF.

The chain recombines TRBV4-3 with TRBJ2-7; 8 bases fit TRBD2. CDR3 size: 16 residues. V dropped 5 bases and J dropped 2; count of bases not matched to a gene: 11. The germline V gene has CDR1 LGHNA and CDR2 YSLEER. CDR3 protein: CASSYLTSGVPYEQYF. The CDR3 coding sequence is TGCGCCAGCAGCTACCTAACTAGCGGAGTACCCTACGAGCAGTACTTC.

V usage is TRBV20-1 and J usage is TRBJ2-3; no firm D call. V was cut by 4 bases and J by 9 bases, with 8 bases left in between. This CDR3 is 10 amino acids long. Per germline, CDR1 DFQATT and CDR2 SNEGSKA (reference sequence). The CDR3 nucleotides are TGCAGTGCTACTTCCCAGACGCAGTATTTT. Its translation: CSATSQTQYF.

This clonotype has just one count. One base away lies a much larger clone, so this may be a sequencing read error. This sequence joins TRBV27 and TRBJ2-3; D might be TRBD1 (5 bases). This CDR3 comprises 18 residues. V lost 4 bases to trimming and J lost 6 bases, with 26 bases between them. Germline V lookup: CDR1 MNHEY, CDR2 SMNVEV (reference sequence). CDR3 nucleotide sequence: TGTGCCAGCAGTTCTCATAGCTCCGCGCCACTATCAGGGGATACGCAGTATTTT. Protein sequence: CASSSHSSAPLSGDTQYF.

V usage is TRBV6-2 or TRBV6-3 and J usage is TRBJ1-2; a weak D match, TRBD1 (5 bases). The CDR3 has 14 residues. The V end lost 4 bases, the J end lost 3 bases, and 12 bases lay between the germline ends. Germline assignment: CDR1 MNHEY and CDR2 SVGEGT. CDR3 coding DNA: TGTGCCAGCAGTTCCCTCAGGGACGACTATGGCTACACCTTC. Protein product: CASSSLRDDYGYTF.

This clonotype was picked up many times. This chain joins TRBV6-6 and TRBJ1-1; D might be TRBD1 (5 bases). The germline CDR1 and CDR2 sequences are MNHNY and SVGAGI (reference sequence). V was shortened by 0 bases and J by 6 bases, with 14 bases between the two germline ends. The CDR3 has 15 amino acids. CDR3 sequence: CASSYSMGVRAEAFF. The CDR3 region has the DNA TGTGCCAGCAGTTACTCGATGGGGGTACGGGCTGAAGCTTTCTTT.

There are many counts of this clonotype. The chain employs TRBV7-3 and TRBJ2-7; 14 nucleotides align to TRBD2. V was clipped by 4 bases and J by 4 bases; unmatched bases: 3. Germline V CDR1 and CDR2: SGHTA, FQGTGA. The CDR3 length is 15 residues. CDR3 in DNA: TGTGCCAGCAGCTCCGGACTAGCGGGAGGATACGAGCAGTACTTC. Its protein product is CASSSGLAGGYEQYF.

The chain couples TRBV7-2 to TRBJ2-7, with D possibly called TRBD1 or TRBD2 (5 bases each). There are 15 residues in the CDR3. Trimming pared 4 bases from V and 5 bases from J, leaving 18 bases between. Germline V gene data show CDR1 as SGHTA and CDR2 as FQGNSA. DNA for the CDR3: TGTGCCAGCAGCTCAGGGTACGGGGTGGAAGACGAGCAGTACTTC. Amino acid sequence: CASSSGYGVEDEQYF.

Many counts were recorded for this clonotype. The chain links TRBV20-1 to TRBJ2-1, with 8 bases identical to TRBD2. The CDR3 is 14 amino acids. Germline-derived CDR1 and CDR2 are DFQATT and SNEGSKA (reference sequence). Germline trimming cut 7 bases from V and 0 bases from J; bases unmatched to any gene: 5. The CDR3 nucleotides read TGCAGTGGGCGGGCGGGAGGCTCCTACAATGAGCAGTTCTTC. Protein: CSGRAGGSYNEQFF.

This clonotype was detected a few times. V and J are TRBV24-1 and TRBJ1-5; no clear D gene. Germline CDR1 KGHDR, CDR2 SFDVKD. V gave up 4 bases and J gave up 5 bases, with 8 bases separating them. The CDR3 contains 13 residues. Here the CDR3 reads CATSDSWDQPQHF. CDR3 sequence (DNA): TGTGCCACCAGTGACTCTTGGGATCAGCCCCAGCATTTT.

The chain employs TRBV5-1 and TRBJ1-5; the D gene is possibly TRBD1 (5 bases). Germline assignment: CDR1 SGHRS and CDR2 YFSETQ. V dropped 0 bases and J dropped 2 bases, with 9 bases sitting between them. This CDR3 is 15 amino acids long. The CDR3 sequence: CASSLDVGGNQPQHF. In nucleotides, the CDR3 is TGCGCCAGCAGCTTGGACGTGGGGGGCAATCAGCCCCAGCATTTT.

The chain has TRBV2 and TRBJ2-1; 8 positions agree with TRBD2. There are 14 residues in the CDR3. V gave up 7 bases and J gave up 6 bases; unmatched junction bases: 8. Germline CDR1 is SNHLY and CDR2 is FYNNEI. Here the CDR3 reads CASIKREISNEQFF. CDR3 DNA: TGTGCCAGCATAAAGCGGGAGATTAGCAATGAGCAGTTCTTC. The whole variable domain, filled in from reference TRBV2 and TRBJ2-1, reads EPEVTQTPSHQVTQMGQEVILRCVPISNHLYFYWYRQILGQKVEFLVSFYNNEISEKSEIFDDQFSVERPDGSNFTLKIRSTKLEDSAMYFCASIKREISNEQFFGPGTRLTVL.

This clonotype was recorded at least ten times. J is TRBJ2-5 and V is TRBV10-3; no clear D gene. In germline, CDR1 is ENHRY, CDR2 SYGVKD. Trimming removed 7 bases from V and 3 bases from J, with 12 bases in between. This CDR3 comprises 13 residues. In DNA form, the CDR3 reads TGTGCCATCAAGTCGGCGACTGAAGAGACCCAGTACTTC. Translating gives CAIKSATEETQYF.

The rearrangement links TRBV27 to TRBJ1-4, with D maybe TRBD1 (5 bases). The CDR3 is 15 residues long. Germline V gives CDR1 MNHEY, CDR2 SMNVEV (reference sequence). Between the trimmed V and J ends, which lost 5 bases and 6 bases, there was a span of 16 bases. CDR3: CASSPRPKGHEKLFF. CDR3 DNA sequence: TGTGCCAGCAGTCCGAGACCTAAGGGGCATGAAAAACTGTTTTTT.

V and J are TRBV5-6 and TRBJ2-7; 12 bases agree with TRBD2. The CDR3 is 15 amino acids. The junction had 6 bases not matched to a gene; V was cut back by 6 bases and J by 2 bases. From germline, CDR1 is SGHDT and CDR2 YYEEEE. CDR3 sequence reads: CASIRRLAGAYEQYF. The CDR3 DNA reads as TGTGCCAGCATCCGGCGACTAGCGGGAGCCTACGAGCAGTACTTC. Full variable domain (outside the CDR3, taken from reference TRBV5-6 and TRBJ2-7): DAGVTQSPTHLIKTRGQQVTLRCSPKSGHDTVSWYQQALGQGPQFIFQYYEEEERQRGNFPDRFSGHQFPNYSSELNVNALLLGDSALYLCASIRRLAGAYEQYFGPGTRLTVT.